A selection of T cell receptor beta chains follows, all from one sample in a study of radiotherapy plus CTLA-4 blockade in lung cancer. Sequencing was performed with immunoSEQ multiplex PCR; in TCRdb, only in-frame clones are kept and a portion is missing. This table has tens of thousands of clones, approximately 83% appearing once. Material: peripheral blood, obtained from a patient treated with radiotherapy plus ipilimumab. The receptors were sampled from a human donor with non-small cell lung cancer who had a partial response to radiotherapy plus ipilimumab. CDR3s include the opening cysteine and the closing phenylalanine or tryptophan. The D gene is left open where the match is weak. Size is stated for part of the rows, as once, few or many counts, or as a class when the clone is expanded.

abundance	d_gene	v_gene	j_gene	len	CDR3aa	CDR3nt
.	.	TRBV5-1	TRBJ2-2	14	CASSPARVTGELFF	TGCGCCAGCAGCCCCGCCAGGGTGACCGGGGAGCTGTTTTTT
.	.	TRBV7-2	TRBJ1-5	17	CASSLGSGVRGNQPQHF	TGTGCCAGCAGCTTAGGATCGGGGGTTCGCGGCAATCAGCCCCAGCATTTT
.	.	TRBV11-2	TRBJ1-6	17	CASSENWGGSYNSPLHF	TGTGCCAGCAGCGAAAATTGGGGGGGTTCCTATAATTCACCCCTCCACTTT
.	TRBD1	TRBV7-2	TRBJ1-4	15	CASSRDRASNEKLFF	TGTGCCAGCAGCCGCGACAGGGCTTCTAATGAAAAACTGTTTTTT
.	.	TRBV2	TRBJ2-7	10	CASSGYEQYF	TGTGCCAGCAGTGGTTACGAGCAGTACTTC
.	.	TRBV18	TRBJ2-5	15	CASRSDSSISETQYF	TGTGCCAGCCGATCCGACTCCAGTATCTCGGAGACCCAGTACTTC
.	TRBD2	TRBV29-1	TRBJ2-7	15	CSVEGTSGRAYEQYF	TGCAGCGTTGAAGGCACTAGCGGGAGGGCCTACGAGCAGTACTTC
.	.	TRBV19	TRBJ1-1	13	CASSITSPTEAFF	TGTGCCAGTAGTATAACTTCTCCCACTGAAGCTTTCTTT
.	.	TRBV7-2	TRBJ1-4	13	CASSLDGGEKLFF	TGTGCCAGCAGCTTAGACGGGGGAGAAAAACTGTTTTTT
.	.	TRBV9	TRBJ2-1	13	CASSGTEFGEQFF	TGTGCCAGCAGCGGGACAGAGTTTGGTGAGCAGTTCTTC
.	.	TRBV28	TRBJ1-4	14	CASSLRGFSEKLFF	TGTGCCAGCAGTTTACGCGGGTTTAGTGAAAAACTGTTTTTT
.	.	TRBV15	TRBJ2-5	15	CATSRKQGSGETQYF	TGTGCCACCAGCAGAAAACAGGGCTCTGGGGAGACCCAGTACTTC
.	TRBD1	TRBV5-1	TRBJ2-1	15	CASSLGQGGYNEQFF	TGCGCCAGCAGCTTGGGACAGGGGGGGTACAATGAGCAGTTCTTC
.	.	TRBV28	TRBJ2-2	16	CASSLRPGANTGELFF	TGTGCCAGCAGTTTACGCCCTGGGGCTAACACCGGGGAGCTGTTTTTT
.	.	TRBV28	TRBJ2-7	16	CASSLAVRGRSYEQYF	TGTGCCAGCAGTTTAGCCGTGCGGGGAAGGTCCTACGAGCAGTACTTC
.	.	TRBV4-1	TRBJ1-5	15	CASSQDGFGNQPQHF	TGCGCCAGCAGCCAAGATGGCTTCGGGAATCAGCCCCAGCATTTT
.	TRBD2	TRBV4-3	TRBJ2-1	15	CASSSGTSGMDEQFF	TGCGCCAGCAGCTCCGGGACTAGCGGGATGGATGAGCAGTTCTTC
.	.	TRBV6-5	TRBJ2-5	13	CASMGHNQETQYF	TGTGCCAGCATGGGACATAATCAAGAGACCCAGTACTTC
few	TRBD2	TRBV7-2	TRBJ2-7	14	CASSHSGPSYEQYF	TGTGCCAGCAGCCATAGCGGGCCATCCTACGAGCAGTACTTC
.	.	TRBV10-3	TRBJ2-4	14	CAISESAGVGIQYF	TGTGCCATCAGTGAGTCGGCAGGGGTCGGCATTCAGTACTTC
.	TRBD2	TRBV14	TRBJ2-1	17	CASSQGTSGIPYNEQFF	TGTGCCAGCAGCCAGGGGACTAGCGGGATCCCCTACAATGAGCAGTTCTTC
.	.	TRBV11-2	TRBJ2-3	13	CASGEGVADTQYF	TGTGCCAGCGGAGAGGGAGTGGCAGATACGCAGTATTTT
.	.	TRBV5-8	TRBJ1-2	13	CASSVGPLRGYTF	TGTGCCAGCAGCGTCGGTCCGTTGCGTGGCTACACCTTC
few	TRBD1	TRBV7-2	TRBJ1-1	15	CASSSGGKGNTEAFF	TGTGCCAGCAGCTCAGGGGGCAAGGGAAACACTGAAGCTTTCTTT
.	TRBD1	TRBV5-1	TRBJ2-1	15	CASSSGTGLRNEQFF	TGCGCCAGCAGCTCCGGGACAGGTCTTAGGAATGAGCAGTTCTTC
.	.	TRBV28	TRBJ1-6	13	CASLRGQASPLHF	TGTGCCAGCCTCAGGGGACAAGCTTCACCCCTCCACTTT
.	TRBD2	TRBV29-1	TRBJ2-3	15	CSVGDLAGSGDTQYF	TGCAGCGTTGGAGATCTAGCGGGATCAGGAGATACGCAGTATTTT
.	TRBD1	TRBV7-2	TRBJ1-4	14	CASSLVQGAEKLFF	TGTGCCAGCAGCTTAGTGCAGGGGGCTGAAAAACTGTTTTTT
.	.	TRBV28	TRBJ2-5	14	CASRSPGVGETQYF	TGTGCCAGCAGGAGTCCAGGGGTTGGAGAGACCCAGTACTTC
.	.	TRBV2	TRBJ1-1	15	CASTPQGGVNTEAFF	TGTGCCAGCACCCCACAGGGTGGGGTAAACACTGAAGCTTTCTTT
.	.	TRBV28	TRBJ2-1	17	CASSLSSGTDSYNEQFF	TGTGCCAGCAGTTTGAGTAGCGGGACAGACTCCTACAATGAGCAGTTCTTC
once	.	TRBV4-3	TRBJ1-5	15	CASSWRDVSNQPQHF	TGCGCCAGCAGTTGGCGGGACGTTAGCAATCAGCCCCAGCATTTT